A selection of T cell receptor beta chains follows, all from one sample in a study of blood T cell repertoires in COVID-19. The protocol was immunoSEQ multiplex PCR, while the TCRdb copy is restricted to in-frame clones and leaves out a portion. This sample yields 220,000 or so clones, of which 84% are seen a single time; 3% belongs to the top ten. Sequenced sample: peripheral blood. The receptors derive from a woman in her 30s who had recovered from COVID-19. Each CDR3 is given with its conserved first and last residue. The D gene is left open where the match is weak. Rows may omit the clone size; those that give it use once, few, many or a size class.

>TRBJ2-7|15|TRBV19|NA|NA
CASSIPAAATYEQYF
TGTGCCAGTAGTATACCGGCGGCAGCCACCTACGAGCAGTACTTC
>TRBJ1-4|15|TRBV9|NA|NA
CASSVDQGGNEKLFF
TGTGCCAGCAGCGTAGATCAAGGAGGTAATGAAAAACTGTTTTTT
>TRBJ2-4|19|TRBV6-6|NA|NA
CASSPQRGLRDLAKNIQYF
TGTGCCAGCAGTCCCCAAAGAGGGCTACGAGATCTAGCCAAAAACATTCAGTACTTC
>TRBJ1-1|14|TRBV27|NA|NA
CASSLKGSSTEAFF
TGTGCCAGCAGTTTAAAGGGGTCAAGCACTGAAGCTTTCTTT
>TRBJ2-5|16|TRBV9|NA|NA
CASSVGGGVVQETQYF
TGTGCCAGCAGCGTAGGTGGAGGGGTTGTCCAAGAGACCCAGTACTTC
>TRBJ1-2|13|TRBV7-9|NA|NA
CASSLDTNYGYTF
TGTGCCAGCAGCCTGGACACCAACTATGGCTACACCTTC
>TRBJ2-2|17|TRBV10-3|once|TRBD1
CAISANGGQGASGELFF
TGTGCCATCAGTGCTAACGGCGGACAGGGGGCTTCCGGGGAGCTGTTTTTT
>TRBJ1-4|15|TRBV5-1|NA|NA
CASSPSQGSSEKLFF
TGCGCCAGCAGCCCCTCTCAGGGTAGCAGTGAAAAACTGTTTTTT
>TRBJ2-3|16|TRBV29-1|NA|TRBD2
CSVDEAYSGRTDTQYF
TGCAGCGTCGATGAGGCCTATAGCGGGAGAACAGATACGCAGTATTTT
>TRBJ2-2|19|TRBV27|NA|TRBD1
CASSLYHPGQGAGTGELFF
TGTGCCAGCAGTTTATATCATCCGGGACAGGGGGCGGGAACCGGGGAGCTGTTTTTT
>TRBJ2-5|15|TRBV27|once|NA
CASTSGRRFRETQYF
TGTGCCAGCACGTCGGGGAGGCGATTCCGAGAGACCCAGTACTTC
>TRBJ2-7|14|TRBV2|once|NA
CASSEIRESAEQYF
TGTGCCAGCAGTGAAATCCGGGAGTCAGCCGAGCAGTACTTC
>TRBJ2-7|16|TRBV9|once|TRBD2
CASSPLLAGASYEQYF
TGTGCCAGCAGCCCCCTGCTAGCGGGAGCTTCCTACGAGCAGTACTTC
>TRBJ2-7|12|TRBV5-1|NA|TRBD1
CASSIQGYEQYF
TGCGCCAGCAGCATACAGGGGTACGAGCAGTACTTC
>TRBJ1-5|15|TRBV11-2|NA|NA
CASSLGGREGQPQHF
TGTGCCAGCAGCTTAGGAGGCAGGGAGGGTCAGCCCCAGCATTTT